This T cell receptor beta chain was sequenced during a study of multiple sclerosis patients with progressive multifocal leukoencephalopathy (dated by TCRdb to 2018 to 2020). Study-wide context: Peripheral T and B cells were examined in MS patients who developed PML (4 under natalizumab, 1 after alemtuzumab) and in treated patients who did not develop PML. Two natalizumab-treated patients who later developed PML were followed longitudinally from before therapy through 6 and 12 months to PML onset. The goal of the study was to detect any JC virus-specific or public T-cell expansions that arose at the time of PML onset. Points the paper makes about the study in general: Most PML patients had lower normalized Shannon entropy, suggesting less diverse TRB repertoires, while values in the natalizumab-treated controls sat near 1. TRB clones above 0.5% frequency appeared only in PML patients, but expanded clones at PML onset were already present before and during natalizumab therapy. At the time PML developed, no common TRBV or TRBJ gene usage or preferential TRBV-TRBJ pairings were detected. Because of the small, descriptive cohort, whether findings reflect JC virus infection or general immunocompromise remained unclear. Only peripheral blood was analyzed, although cerebrospinal fluid or brain lymphocytes might be more informative for natalizumab-associated PML.

The immunoSEQ two-step multiplex PCR at survey-level depth was used to amplify TRB CDR3 regions from genomic DNA. Synthetic inline TR CDR3 controls covering all V-J pairings were spiked into each PCR to estimate template counts and remove amplification bias. Reads were processed so that amplification and sequencing bias were reduced, and quantification was performed against synthetic TR CDR3 analogs. Concerning the study's data processing: Raw data were processed in ImmunoSEQ Analyzer, with out-of-frame sequences and CDR3s containing stop codons removed, and gene names were assigned according to IMGT nomenclature. Normalized Shannon entropy, defined as 1 minus Pielou's evenness, served as the summary measure of repertoire diversity. TRB sequences were treated as identical only when sharing V gene, J gene and CDR3. Public PML clonotypes were CDR3s shared by two or more PML-onset samples but absent earlier, in controls, and in public databases. Positional CDR3 amino acid composition was analyzed in Skylign with the observed count method. This is the immuneACCESS table as TCRdb keeps it, with only in-frame sequences that have V and J called. A part of the clones is gone; compared with another copy, unresolved V genes explain less than half, and the rest is unexplained. That table supplies the V and J calls and clone size; D and trimming were determined from the DNA. The sample table lists tens of thousands of clones, around 85% of them with a count of one. Around 11% of the sample is held by the ten biggest clonotypes.

The sample's time point label, decoded: time of PML onset. This sample's treatment or condition label indicates: on natalizumab therapy at sampling. Diagnosis of PML was based on clinical and MRI findings and confirmed by finding JC virus DNA in cerebrospinal fluid. PML in the natalizumab-treated patients developed after between about 15 and 56 months of natalizumab therapy. All listed patients had previously received interferon beta, and all PML patients were female. Blood samples for T3 were taken at PML onset. Isolation of peripheral blood mononuclear cells was performed by Ficoll-Hypaque density gradient centrifugation. On this clone: The specificity of this receptor is unknown. The sample holds no much larger clone one base away, and base qualities are not on file.

V is pared back by 2 bases and J by 0 bases, with 12 bases lying between the germline termini. Counted from cysteine to phenylalanine, this CDR3 has 16 amino acids. Only the CDR3 DNA is retained, 48 bases long and in frame from the first base. The CDR1 and CDR2 encoded by the germline V gene are SGHRS and YFSETQ. The sequence was obtained from a woman aged 25 to 39 with progressive multifocal leukoencephalopathy. The material was PBMCs, obtained from a patient treated with natalizumab. The chain links TRBV5-1 with TRBJ2-1; the D gene cannot be resolved reliably. The bases are TGCGCCAGCAGCTTTGGGCCGGCTAGCTCCTACAATGAGCAGTTCTTC. This encodes CASSFGPASSYNEQFF.